This T cell receptor (beta chain) was sequenced for a study of graft-versus-host responses after intestinal transplantation. As for the study in general: Multivisceral, liver-intestinal, or isolated intestinal transplants were performed in recipients. Tacrolimus plus steroids were given to all recipients for approximately 3 years, preceded by anti-thymocyte globulin induction.

The assay was immunoSEQ multiplex PCR, and TCRdb's table has in-frame clones only and misses some. Of about 90,000 clones in the sample, over 85% were seen once. Study results and caveats: Patients with graft-donor T cell macrochimerism had high graft-versus-host to host-versus-graft clonal ratios in allografts. Researchers found GvH clones in recipient marrow, and some showed up first in ileum or blood.

This clone was picked up one time. The antigen remains unidentified. The V and J ends lost 6 bases and 4 bases respectively, with 17 bases between them. CDR3 size: 15 residues. Germline CDR1 reads MNHEY; CDR2 reads SMNVEV (reference sequence). The TCR sequence derives from a human donor who received an intestinal transplant. Sequencing was performed on unstimulated CD4+ T cells sorted from spleen or lymph node cells, taken before intestinal transplant. The chain uses TRBV27 and TRBJ2-3; tentative D call: TRBD1 (6 bases). The chain's CDR3 is CASSPQQGRADTQYF. The CDR3 bases are TGTGCCAGCAGCCCCCAGCAGGGGCGGGCAGATACGCAGTATTTT.